A single TCR beta chain is shown here with its context. The sample is drawn from a study of cytomegalovirus exposure and HLA in healthy donors. V shed 2 bases and J 7 bases; nucleotides not matched to a gene: 11. This CDR3 comprises 17 residues. 13 Jbeta primers and 60 Vbeta primers were used for the PCR. Assay used: immunoSEQ multiplex PCR; TCRdb lists only in-frame clones, some missing. The sample gives roughly 170,000 clones, roughly 71% of which show up once; approximately 1.4% is in the top ten. The TCR sequence derives from a girl between 5 and 17 years old in good health and CMV-seronegative. This rearrangement joins TRBV23-1 to TRBJ2-2; 9 bases agree with TRBD1. TRBV23-1 is labeled an ORF, and its function is uncertain. Sequencing was carried out using PBMCs. CDR3 sequence (DNA): TGCGCCAGCAGTCAAAGCGACCGGGACAGGGAGAACGGGGAGCTGTTTTTT. Translated: CASSQSDRDRENGELFF.